Shown below are 27 T cell receptor beta chains from a single sample sequenced in a study of neurological immune-mediated disorders. TCRdb re-analysed the 5' RACE reads in MiXCR, keeping a single row per CDR3 protein. The repertoire holds 57,000 or so distinct CDR3 sequences, around 10% seen once, with around 1.9% in the top ten. The material sequenced was PBMCs. The receptors here all came from a man aged 60 to 75 in good health.

This clonotype was seen repeatedly, ten times or more. The genes are TRBV7-7 and TRBJ2-5, with 10 bases aligning to TRBD1. CDR1 is SSHAT and CDR2 is FNYEAQ in the germline V gene (reference sequence). The CDR3 is 14 amino acids. V lost 5 bases, J lost 5 bases, and 5 bases stayed unmatched. In nucleotides, the CDR3 is TGTGCCAGCAGCCGGACAGGGGGGGTGGAGACCCAGTACTTC. As protein: CASSRTGGVETQYF.

This clonotype occurred many times. The chain combines TRBV28 with TRBJ1-3; no firm D call. The CDR3 length is 12 residues. In germline, CDR1 is MDHEN, CDR2 SYDVKM. The V end was cut by 6 bases, the J end by 4 bases, with 7 bases between. Here the CDR3 DNA reads TGTGCCAGCAGGGAAGAGGGAAACACCATATATTTT. Its translation is CASREEGNTIYF. Full variable domain (remainder filled in from reference TRBV28 and TRBJ1-3): DVKVTQSSRYLVKRTGEKVFLECVQDMDHENMFWYRQDPGLGLRLIYFSYDVKMKEKGDIPEGYSVSREKKERFSLILESASTNQTSMYLCASREEGNTIYFGEGSWLTVV.

This clonotype was observed at least ten times. The J gene is TRBJ1-5, the V gene TRBV10-3, with a possible D match to TRBD1 (5 bases). V was shortened by 11 bases and J by 8 bases, with 22 bases between the two germline ends. CDR1 ENHRY and CDR2 SYGVKD come from the germline V gene. This CDR3 spans 14 amino acids. Written as DNA, the CDR3 is TGTGCCGCCCGTAGGGACCACTCTTCGGAGCCCCAGCATTTT. Translating gives CAARRDHSSEPQHF.

This clonotype was recorded at least ten times. The chain combines TRBV6-1 with TRBJ1-2, with 7 positions matching TRBD1. J was trimmed by 7 bases and V by 6 bases; bases with no gene match: 5. The germline CDR1 and CDR2 sequences are MNHNS and SASEGT. This CDR3 has 12 amino acids. For the CDR3, the DNA is TGTGCCAGCAGGGGACCAGGGGGTGGCTACACCTTC. This translates into CASRGPGGGYTF.

This clonotype was seen repeatedly, ten times or more. CDR3 protein: CASSYSNGGEQYF. Written as DNA, the CDR3 is TGTGCCAGCAGTTACTCGAACGGAGGAGAGCAGTACTTC. This rearrangement joins TRBV6-5 to TRBJ2-7, with D possibly TRBD2 on 5 matching bases. V dropped 0 bases and J dropped 7 bases, with 10 bases sitting between them. The CDR3 contains 13 residues. From germline, CDR1 is MNHEY and CDR2 SVGAGI.

This clonotype has ten or more counts. CDR3 region: CSDATGLDTQYF. As DNA, the CDR3 is TGCAGCGATGCGACAGGGTTGGATACGCAGTATTTT. V and J are TRBV20-1 and TRBJ2-3; 7 bases match TRBD1. Germline V gives CDR1 DFQATT, CDR2 SNEGSKA (reference sequence). This CDR3 spans 12 amino acids.

The table lists this clonotype with many counts. The V call is TRBV24-1, the J call TRBJ2-3; D remains unclear. CDR1 is KGHDR, CDR2 SFDVKD, per germline. The CDR3 is made up of 12 amino acids. Trimming left V 9 bases short and J 3 bases short, with 9 bases between. CDR3 DNA sequence: TGTGCCACCGCCGACAAGACAGATACGCAGTATTTT. Its protein is CATADKTDTQYF.

V is TRBV18 and J is TRBJ2-5; the D call may be TRBD1 or TRBD2 (5 bases each). The CDR3 totals 16 residues. V lost 0 bases to trimming and J lost 5 bases, with 16 bases between them. In germline, CDR1 is KGHSH, CDR2 LQKENI. CDR3 sequence reads: CASSPPGTGTKETQYF. In DNA form, the CDR3 reads TGTGCCAGCTCACCACCGGGGACCGGGACCAAGGAGACCCAGTACTTC.

The sample holds many counts of this clonotype. The V and J genes are TRBV20-1 and TRBJ2-2; 8 bases are a match to TRBD1. The germline V gene has CDR1 DFQATT and CDR2 SNEGSKA (reference sequence). The length of the CDR3 is 13 residues. After removal of 5 bases from V and 4 bases from J, the junction contained 3 bases not matched to a gene. DNA for the CDR3: TGCAGTGCTCAGGACAGGGTCACCGGGGAGCTGTTTTTT. Translating gives CSAQDRVTGELFF.

This clonotype was counted ten times or more. The genes are TRBV7-7 and TRBJ2-2, with a tentative D call TRBD1 (6 bases). V lost 4 bases and J lost 7, with 7 bases in between. The CDR3 is 12 amino acids. Looked up from germline, CDR1 is SSHAT and CDR2 is FNYEAQ (reference sequence). CDR3 coding DNA: TGTGCCAGCAGCTCCAGGGGCGGGGAGCTGTTTTTT. It codes for CASSSRGGELFF.

A note on this clonotype: This sequence may be a read error, since a much larger clone differs from it by one base. The genes are TRBV18 and TRBJ1-1; 8 bases match TRBD1. Per germline, CDR1 KGHSH and CDR2 LQKENI. This CDR3 has 14 amino acids. In DNA, the CDR3 is TGTGCCAGCTCACAAGGGGACAGGAGAAGTGAATCTTTCTTT. It is translated as CASSQGDRRSESFF.

This rearrangement joins TRBV7-6 to TRBJ2-7, with 11 bases aligning to TRBD2. Germline V gene lookup returns CDR1 SGHVS and CDR2 FNYEAQ. The CDR3 covers 14 residues. V shed 5 bases and J 4 bases; nucleotides not matched to a gene: 4. The CDR3 here is CASSATSGTYEQYF. DNA of the CDR3: TGTGCCAGCAGCGCGACTAGCGGGACATACGAGCAGTACTTC.

The V gene is TRBV29-1, the J gene TRBJ1-2; D is ambiguous. With 4 bases removed from V and 5 bases from J, the gap between germline ends came to 11 bases. Germline V gene sequence: CDR1 SQVTM, CDR2 ANQGSEA. The CDR3 is 12 residues long. The CDR3 spells CSVGSSIYGYTF. Here the CDR3 DNA reads TGCAGCGTTGGTAGCAGTATTTATGGCTACACCTTC. The whole variable domain, remainder taken from reference TRBV29-1 and TRBJ1-2, is SAVISQKPSRDICQRGTSLTIQCQVDSQVTMMFWYRQQPGQSLTLIATANQGSEATYESGFVIDKFPISRPNLTFSTLTVSNMSPEDSSIYLCSVGSSIYGYTFGSGTRLTVV.

This clonotype came up many times. The chain has TRBV7-2 and TRBJ2-3; 14 bases are shared with TRBD2. Germline CDR1 reads SGHTA; CDR2 reads FQGNSA. The length of the CDR3 is 15 residues. Trimming cost V 5 bases and J 11 bases; bases outside gene matches: 9. CDR3 bases: TGTGCCAGCAGCCGTGGGACTAGCGGGGGAATTGGGCAGTATTTT. It is translated as CASSRGTSGGIGQYF.

In its sample, this clonotype was seen many times. The chain joins TRBV5-1 to TRBJ2-5, with D hard to call. Trimming removed 6 bases from V and 0 bases from J, with 3 bases in between. CDR3 length: 11 amino acids. Germline CDR1 and CDR2: SGHRS and YFSETQ. The CDR3 protein is CASKYQETQYF. The DNA of the CDR3 is TGCGCCAGCAAGTACCAAGAGACCCAGTACTTC.

This clonotype was counted at least ten times. This rearrangement joins TRBV11-1 to TRBJ2-7; TRBD2 might be the D (6 bases). Germline CDR1 SGHAT, CDR2 FQDESV (reference sequence). Trimming removed 5 bases from V and 1 base from J, with 9 bases in between. CDR3 size: 13 residues. This CDR3 reads CASSPGTSYEQYF. CDR3 nucleotides: TGTGCCAGCAGCCCCGGGACTTCCTACGAGCAGTACTTC.

This clonotype was detected many times. This chain connects TRBV6-1 to TRBJ2-3; 11 positions match TRBD2. In germline, CDR1 is MNHNS, CDR2 SASEGT. V shed 9 bases and J 1 base; nucleotides not matched to a gene: 9. The CDR3 covers 16 residues. CDR3 in DNA: TGTGCCAGTCCGGCTAGCGGGGGGACGGGCACAGATACGCAGTATTTT. This codes for CASPASGGTGTDTQYF.

Many counts were recorded for this clonotype. This rearrangement joins TRBV4-1 to TRBJ1-1; a weak D match, TRBD1 (6 bases). The length of the CDR3 is 16 residues. The V end lost 0 bases, the J end lost 3 bases, and 14 bases lay between the germline ends. Germline V CDR1 and CDR2: MGHRA, YSYEKL. This CDR3 is CASSQDLTGPDTEAFF. The CDR3 DNA reads as TGCGCCAGCAGCCAAGATCTCACAGGGCCGGACACTGAAGCTTTCTTT.

This clonotype was detected ten times or more. The chain joins TRBV6-2 or TRBV6-3 to TRBJ1-1; D is perhaps TRBD1 (5 bases). The CDR3 spans 17 residues. Per the germline V gene, CDR1 is MNHEY and CDR2 is SVGEGT. Trimming removed 2 bases at V and 3 bases at J, with 19 bases between. The CDR3 DNA sequence: TGTGCCAGCAGTTACCCCCGGAGGAGCAGGGCCCACACTGAAGCTTTCTTT. Protein: CASSYPRRSRAHTEAFF.

The rearrangement uses TRBV20-1 and TRBJ2-7; TRBD1 matches 8 bases. The CDR3 is made up of 14 amino acids. Trimming cost V 4 bases and J 2 bases; bases outside gene matches: 7. Germline CDR1 and CDR2: DFQATT and SNEGSKA (reference sequence). As DNA, the CDR3 is TGCAGTGCTAAGGACAGGGATAAGCCCTACGAGCAGTACTTC. This translates into CSAKDRDKPYEQYF.

This clonotype was counted many times. This chain joins TRBV5-1 and TRBJ2-5; D gene uncertain. CDR1 SGHRS and CDR2 YFSETQ come from the germline V gene. Trimming cost V 6 bases and J 1 base, with 13 bases left between them. This CDR3 has 14 amino acids. The CDR3 protein is CASNYGYLQETQYF. CDR3 coding DNA: TGCGCCAGCAATTACGGATACCTCCAAGAGACCCAGTACTTC.

This clonotype has just one count. This chain's CDR3 is CASSAHKGEQFF. The CDR3 nucleotides are TGTGCCAGTAGCGCCCACAAGGGTGAGCAGTTCTTC. V usage is TRBV19 and J usage is TRBJ2-1, with no clear D. V lost 6 bases and J lost 9, with 12 bases in between. CDR3 length: 12 amino acids. Looked up from germline, CDR1 is LNHDA and CDR2 is SQIVND (reference sequence).

This clonotype was observed many times. This chain connects TRBV15 to TRBJ2-1, with no clear D. Germline lookup yields CDR1 LNHNV and CDR2 YYDKDF (reference sequence). The CDR3 spans 13 residues. Trimming pared 1 base from V and 5 bases from J, leaving 6 bases between. The CDR3 sequence is CATSRAGHNEQFF. CDR3 in DNA: TGTGCCACCAGCAGAGCAGGACACAATGAGCAGTTCTTC.

This clonotype has at least ten counts. The gene calls are TRBV5-1 and TRBJ2-1; 8 positions agree with TRBD2. This CDR3 contains 15 residues. The J segment lost 0 bases and the V segment lost 2 bases, leaving 1 base of the junction unmatched. Per the germline V gene, CDR1 is SGHRS and CDR2 is YFSETQ. CDR3 in amino acids: CASSLRGGSYNEQFF. The DNA of the CDR3 is TGCGCCAGCAGCTTACGGGGGGGCTCCTACAATGAGCAGTTCTTC.

As for this clonotype: At one end, the junction sequence differs from germline, possibly due to a read error. This chain connects TRBV29-1 to TRBJ1-2, with TRBD1 as a possible D gene (5 bases). Germline CDR1 SQVTM, CDR2 ANQGSEA. CDR3 length: 14 residues. CDR3 nucleotide sequence: TGCAGCGTTGTCCCAGGGAATACTAACTATGGCTACAACTTC. It is translated as CSVVPGNTNYGYNF.

This clonotype was seen at least ten times. This rearrangement joins TRBV5-1 to TRBJ2-2, with D perhaps matching TRBD1 (5 bases). Germline CDR1 reads SGHRS; CDR2 reads YFSETQ. The CDR3 is made up of 14 amino acids. The ends were cut back, 0 bases at V and 4 bases at J, with 7 bases in the middle. The CDR3 loop is CASSLGQGTGELFF. The CDR3 region has the DNA TGCGCCAGCAGCTTGGGGCAGGGCACCGGGGAGCTGTTTTTT. Full variable domain (rest looked up from reference TRBV5-1 and TRBJ2-2): KAGVTQTPRYLIKTRGQQVTLSCSPISGHRSVSWYQQTPGQGLQFLFEYFSETQRNKGNFPGRFSGRQFSNSRSEMNVSTLELGDSALYLCASSLGQGTGELFFGEGSRLTVL.

This clonotype was observed many times. The rearrangement joins TRBV20-1 to TRBJ2-3, with a tentative D call TRBD2 (6 bases). Per the germline V gene, CDR1 is DFQATT and CDR2 is SNEGSKA (reference sequence). V lost 3 bases and J 2 bases, leaving 9 bases between the germline ends. There are 13 residues in the CDR3. CDR3 nucleotides: TGCAGTGCTAGCGGGGGTCCCACAGATACGCAGTATTTT. Its protein product is CSASGGPTDTQYF.